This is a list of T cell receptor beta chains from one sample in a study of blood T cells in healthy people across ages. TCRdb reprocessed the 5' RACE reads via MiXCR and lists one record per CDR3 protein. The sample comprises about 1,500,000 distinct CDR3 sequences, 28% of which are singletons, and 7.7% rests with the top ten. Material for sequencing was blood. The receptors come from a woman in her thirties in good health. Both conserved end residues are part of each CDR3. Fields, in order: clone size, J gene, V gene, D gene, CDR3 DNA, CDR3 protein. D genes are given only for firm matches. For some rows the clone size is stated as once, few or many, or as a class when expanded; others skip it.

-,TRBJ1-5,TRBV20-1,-,TGCAGTGCTAGAGATAATGCAGAAAGCAATCAGCCCCAGCATTTT,CSARDNAESNQPQHF
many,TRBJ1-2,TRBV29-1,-,TGCAGCGTCGGGGGGGGGCAGGACTATGGCTACACCTTC,CSVGGGQDYGYTF
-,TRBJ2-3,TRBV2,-,TGTGCCAGCAGTGACCGAGGGGGTCCTCGCACAGATACGCAGTATTTT,CASSDRGGPRTDTQYF
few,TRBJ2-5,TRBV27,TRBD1,TGTGCCAGCAGTTATCGTTCGACAGGGGGCATGAAGACCCAGTACTTC,CASSYRSTGGMKTQYF
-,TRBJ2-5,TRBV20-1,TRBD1,TGCAGTGCTACGGGACAGCGAGAGACCCAGTACTTC,CSATGQRETQYF
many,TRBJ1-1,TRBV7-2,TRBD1,TGTGCCAGCAGCCCACAGGGGGAGACTGAAGCTTTCTTT,CASSPQGETEAFF
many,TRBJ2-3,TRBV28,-,TGTGCCAGCAGACCGACAGGCACAGATACGCAGTATTTT,CASRPTGTDTQYF
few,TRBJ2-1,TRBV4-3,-,TGCGCCAGTAGCCAAGATGGCGGCAGAAACAATGAGCAGTTCTTC,CASSQDGGRNNEQFF
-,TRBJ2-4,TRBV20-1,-,TGCAGTGCCCCAAGGGGGACCGGGATAGCCAAAAACATTCAGTACTTC,CSAPRGTGIAKNIQYF
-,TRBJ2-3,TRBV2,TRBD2,TGTGCCACCAAACTAGCGGGATCTGATACGCAGTATTTT,CATKLAGSDTQYF
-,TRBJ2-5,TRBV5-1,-,TGCGCCAGCAGCTTGTTCGGGGAACAAGAGACCCAGTACTTC,CASSLFGEQETQYF
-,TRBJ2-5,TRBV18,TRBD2,TGTGCCAGCTCACCCGGACTAGCGGGGGATACGGAGACCCAGTACTTC,CASSPGLAGDTETQYF
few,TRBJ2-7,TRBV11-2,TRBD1,TGTGCCAGCAGGTACAGGGGGACCTCCTACGAGCAGTACTTC,CASRYRGTSYEQYF
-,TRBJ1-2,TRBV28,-,TGTGCCAGCAGTTTAGTAAACAGGAGCTATGGCTACACCTTC,CASSLVNRSYGYTF
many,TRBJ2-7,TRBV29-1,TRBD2,TGCAGCGTTGTTCCTAGCGGGGGATACGAGCAGTACTTC,CSVVPSGGYEQYF
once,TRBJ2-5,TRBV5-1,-,TGCGCCAGCAGCTTCCCGAGTGGAGAGTACCAAGAGACCCAGTACTTC,CASSFPSGEYQETQYF
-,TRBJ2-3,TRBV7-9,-,TGTGCCAGCAGCCCCGGGCGACGAGGGAGTGTGGATACGCAGTATTTT,CASSPGRRGSVDTQYF
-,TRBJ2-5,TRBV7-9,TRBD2,TGTGCCAGCAGCCACCCGGCGCCGGGACTAGCGGGAGGAGGGATCGAGACCCAGTACTTC,CASSHPAPGLAGGGIETQYF
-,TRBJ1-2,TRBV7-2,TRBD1,TGTGCCAGCAGCTTATATACGGCAGGGGGCGCGGGCTACACCTTC,CASSLYTAGGAGYTF
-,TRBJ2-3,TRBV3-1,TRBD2,TGTGCCAGCAGCCCAATAGCGGGAATGACAGATACGCAGTATTTT,CASSPIAGMTDTQYF
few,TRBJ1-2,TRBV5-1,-,TGCGCCAGCAGCTTGGTAAAGGGAGATGGCTACACCTTC,CASSLVKGDGYTF
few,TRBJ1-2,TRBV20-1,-,TGCAGTGCTAGCGCTGGACGGGTTTATGGCTACACCTTC,CSASAGRVYGYTF
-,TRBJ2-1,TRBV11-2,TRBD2,TGTGCCAGCTTTGGAGCGGGAGGTGTTGAGCAGTTCTTC,CASFGAGGVEQFF
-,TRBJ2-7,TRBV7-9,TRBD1,TGTGCCAGCAGCTGGGGACAGGATAGGAACGGGCAGTACTTC,CASSWGQDRNGQYF
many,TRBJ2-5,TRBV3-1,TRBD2,TGTGCCAGCAGCCAAGGGAGCGGGGGGGCTCTTAGGACCCAGTACTTC,CASSQGSGGALRTQYF
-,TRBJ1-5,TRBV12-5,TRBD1,TGTGCTAGTGGTACGGGGGACAGCTACAATCAGCCCCAGCATTTT,CASGTGDSYNQPQHF
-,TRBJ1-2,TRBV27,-,TGTGCCAGCAGTTTAGGGAAGGGGTTTGGCTACACCTTC,CASSLGKGFGYTF
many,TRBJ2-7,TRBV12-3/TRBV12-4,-,TGTGCCAGCAGTTTATTTACCACCTACGAGCAGTACTTC,CASSLFTTYEQYF
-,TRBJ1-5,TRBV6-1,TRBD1,TGTGCCAGCACTCAGGGGGCGTTCGATAGCAATCAGCCCCAGCATTTT,CASTQGAFDSNQPQHF
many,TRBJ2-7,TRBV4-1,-,TGCGCCAGCAGCAAACGATCTTCAGGGACGTCCGAGCAGTACTTC,CASSKRSSGTSEQYF
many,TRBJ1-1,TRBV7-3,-,TGTGCCAGCAGCTTAAGCCCCAGCACTGAAGCTTTCTTT,CASSLSPSTEAFF
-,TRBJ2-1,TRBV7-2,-,TGTGCCAGCAGCTTAGAGAGGGCCGCTAAGGGGGAGCAGTTCTTC,CASSLERAAKGEQFF
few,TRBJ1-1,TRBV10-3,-,TGTGCCCTACGGGACAATTCAAACACTGAAGCTTTCTTT,CALRDNSNTEAFF
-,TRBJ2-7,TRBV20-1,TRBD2,TGCAGTGCTAGGGATAGCGGGAGTCTCGAGCAGTACTTC,CSARDSGSLEQYF
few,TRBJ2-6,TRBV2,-,TGTGCCAGCAAAGAGTGGACGACGGGGGCCAACGTCCTGACTTTC,CASKEWTTGANVLTF
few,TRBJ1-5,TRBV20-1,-,TGCAGTGCCAGCACGGGACCGGTCGTTCAGCCCCAGCATTTT,CSASTGPVVQPQHF
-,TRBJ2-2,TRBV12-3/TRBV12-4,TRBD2,TGTGCCAGCAACTTGCGGACTAGCGGTACCGGGGAGCTGTTTTTT,CASNLRTSGTGELFF
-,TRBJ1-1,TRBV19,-,TGTGCCAGTACCAGCAGGAATCGGGACACTGAAGCTTTCTTT,CASTSRNRDTEAFF
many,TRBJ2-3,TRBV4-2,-,TGTGCCAGCAGCCTCCCTGGGAGAAGCCCTCTAGATACGCAGTATTTT,CASSLPGRSPLDTQYF
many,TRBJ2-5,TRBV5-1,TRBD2,TGCGCCAGCAGCGGCGGTGGGACTAGCATGGCGACCCAGTACTTC,CASSGGGTSMATQYF
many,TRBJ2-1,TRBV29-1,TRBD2,TGCAGCGTGGGCGGGGGGGGAATCAATGAGCAGTTCTTC,CSVGGGGINEQFF
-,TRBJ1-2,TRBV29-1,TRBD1,TGCAGCGTTACGGACAGGGTTGGCAATGGCTACACCTTC,CSVTDRVGNGYTF
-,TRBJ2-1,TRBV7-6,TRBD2,TGTGCCAGCAGCTTAATAGGTAGCGGGGGTCTTTCCTACAATGAGCAGTTCTTC,CASSLIGSGGLSYNEQFF
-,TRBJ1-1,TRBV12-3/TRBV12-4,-,TGTGCCAGCTTCTGCCCGGCCTGCCTACATACCAACACTGAAGCTTTCTTT,CASFCPACLHTNTEAFF
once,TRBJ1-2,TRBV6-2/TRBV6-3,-,TGTGCCAGCAGGGACGGACAGACTAGTAGCTACACCTTC,CASRDGQTSSYTF